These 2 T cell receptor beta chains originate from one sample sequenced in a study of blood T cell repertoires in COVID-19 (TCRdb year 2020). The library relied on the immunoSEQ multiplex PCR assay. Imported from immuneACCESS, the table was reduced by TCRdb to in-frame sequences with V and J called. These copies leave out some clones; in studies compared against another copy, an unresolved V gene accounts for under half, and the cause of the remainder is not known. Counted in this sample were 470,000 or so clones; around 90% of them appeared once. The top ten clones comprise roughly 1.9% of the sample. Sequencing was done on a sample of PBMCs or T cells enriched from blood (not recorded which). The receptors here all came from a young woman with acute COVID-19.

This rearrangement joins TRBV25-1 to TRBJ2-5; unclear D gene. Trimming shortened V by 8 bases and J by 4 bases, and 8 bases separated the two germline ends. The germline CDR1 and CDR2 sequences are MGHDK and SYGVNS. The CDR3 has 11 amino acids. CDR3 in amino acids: CASSLLETQYF. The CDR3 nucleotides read TGTGCCAGCTCCCTCCTAGAGACCCAGTACTTC.

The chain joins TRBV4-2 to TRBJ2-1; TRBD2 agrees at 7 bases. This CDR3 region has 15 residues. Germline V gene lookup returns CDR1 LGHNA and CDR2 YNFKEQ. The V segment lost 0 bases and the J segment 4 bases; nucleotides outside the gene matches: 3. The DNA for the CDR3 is TGTGCCAGCAGCCAAGAATTGGGGGGGTACAATGAGCAGTTCTTC. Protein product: CASSQELGGYNEQFF.